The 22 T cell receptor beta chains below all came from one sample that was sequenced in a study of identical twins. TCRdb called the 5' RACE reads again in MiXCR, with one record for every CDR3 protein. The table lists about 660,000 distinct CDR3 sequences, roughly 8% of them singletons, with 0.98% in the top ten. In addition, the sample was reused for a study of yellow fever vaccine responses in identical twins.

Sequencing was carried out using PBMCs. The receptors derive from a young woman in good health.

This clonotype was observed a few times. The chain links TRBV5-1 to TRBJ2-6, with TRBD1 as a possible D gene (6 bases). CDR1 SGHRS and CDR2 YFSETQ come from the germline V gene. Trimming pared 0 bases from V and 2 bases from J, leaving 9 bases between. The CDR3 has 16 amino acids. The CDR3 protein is CASSLVGAAGANVLTF. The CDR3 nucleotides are TGCGCCAGCAGCTTGGTGGGGGCCGCTGGGGCCAACGTCCTGACTTTC.

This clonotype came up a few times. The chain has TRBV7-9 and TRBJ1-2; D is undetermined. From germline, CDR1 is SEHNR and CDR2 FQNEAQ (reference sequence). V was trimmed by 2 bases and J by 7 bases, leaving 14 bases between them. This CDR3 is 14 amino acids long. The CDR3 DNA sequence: TGTGCCAGCAGCTTAAGGGAAGCGGGAGGTGGCTACACCTTC. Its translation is CASSLREAGGGYTF. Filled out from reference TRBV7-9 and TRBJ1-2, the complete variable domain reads DTGVSQNPRHKITKRGQNVTFRCDPISEHNRLYWYRQTLGQGPEFLTYFQNEAQLEKSRLLSDRFSAERPKGSFSTLEIQRTEQGDSAMYLCASSLREAGGGYTFGSGTRLTVV.

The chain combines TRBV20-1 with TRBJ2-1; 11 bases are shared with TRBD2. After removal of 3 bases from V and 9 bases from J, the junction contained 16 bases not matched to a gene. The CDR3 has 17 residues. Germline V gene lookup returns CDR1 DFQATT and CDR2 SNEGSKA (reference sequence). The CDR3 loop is CSASTRGTSGRVGEQFF. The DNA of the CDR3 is TGCAGTGCTAGTACTCGGGGAACTAGCGGGAGAGTGGGTGAGCAGTTCTTC.

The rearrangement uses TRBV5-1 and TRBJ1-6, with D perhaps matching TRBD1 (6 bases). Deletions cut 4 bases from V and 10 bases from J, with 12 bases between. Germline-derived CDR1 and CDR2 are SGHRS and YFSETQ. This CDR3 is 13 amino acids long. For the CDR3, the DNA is TGCGCCAGCAGCAGGGACATGGGATCACCCCTCCACTTT. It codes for CASSRDMGSPLHF. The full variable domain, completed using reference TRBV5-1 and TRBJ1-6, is KAGVTQTPRYLIKTRGQQVTLSCSPISGHRSVSWYQQTPGQGLQFLFEYFSETQRNKGNFPGRFSGRQFSNSRSEMNVSTLELGDSALYLCASSRDMGSPLHFGNGTRLTVT.

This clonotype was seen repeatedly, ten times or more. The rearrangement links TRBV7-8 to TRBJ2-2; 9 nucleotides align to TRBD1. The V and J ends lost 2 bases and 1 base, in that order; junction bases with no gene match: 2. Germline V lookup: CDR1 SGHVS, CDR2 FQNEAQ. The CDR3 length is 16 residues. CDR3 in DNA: TGTGCCAGCAGCTTATGGGGACAGGGGAACACCGGGGAGCTGTTTTTT. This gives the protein CASSLWGQGNTGELFF. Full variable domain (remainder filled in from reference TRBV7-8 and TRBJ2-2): GAGVSQSPRYKVAKRGQDVALRCDPISGHVSLFWYQQALGQGPEFLTYFQNEAQLDKSGLPSDRFFAERPEGSVSTLKIQRTQQEDSAVYLCASSLWGQGNTGELFFGEGSRLTVL.

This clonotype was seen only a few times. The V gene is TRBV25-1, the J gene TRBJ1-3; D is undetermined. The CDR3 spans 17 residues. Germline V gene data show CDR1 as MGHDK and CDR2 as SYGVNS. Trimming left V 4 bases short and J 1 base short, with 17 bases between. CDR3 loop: CASSGLRQELSGNTIYF. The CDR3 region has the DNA TGTGCCAGCAGTGGACTCCGCCAGGAATTATCTGGAAACACCATATATTTT.

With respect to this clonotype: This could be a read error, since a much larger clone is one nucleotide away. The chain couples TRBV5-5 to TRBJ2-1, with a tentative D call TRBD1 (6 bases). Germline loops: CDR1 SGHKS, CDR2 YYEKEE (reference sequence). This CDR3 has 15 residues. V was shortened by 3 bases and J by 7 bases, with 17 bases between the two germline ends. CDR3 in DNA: TGTGCCAGCAGCTCCGGACAGAGAAGGGTTAATGAGCAGTTCTTC. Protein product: CASSSGQRRVNEQFF.

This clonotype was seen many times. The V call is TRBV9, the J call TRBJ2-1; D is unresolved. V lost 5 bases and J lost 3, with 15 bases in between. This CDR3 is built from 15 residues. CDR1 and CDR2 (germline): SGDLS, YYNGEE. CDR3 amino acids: CASRPTILFYNEQFF. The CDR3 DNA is TGTGCCAGCAGGCCCACAATACTCTTCTACAATGAGCAGTTCTTC.

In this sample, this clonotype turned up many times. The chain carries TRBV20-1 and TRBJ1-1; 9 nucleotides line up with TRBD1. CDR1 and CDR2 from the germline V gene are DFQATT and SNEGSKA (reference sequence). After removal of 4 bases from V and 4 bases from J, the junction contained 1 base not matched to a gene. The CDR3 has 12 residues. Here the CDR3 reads CSAKTGGTEAFF. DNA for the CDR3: TGCAGTGCTAAGACAGGGGGCACTGAAGCTTTCTTT.

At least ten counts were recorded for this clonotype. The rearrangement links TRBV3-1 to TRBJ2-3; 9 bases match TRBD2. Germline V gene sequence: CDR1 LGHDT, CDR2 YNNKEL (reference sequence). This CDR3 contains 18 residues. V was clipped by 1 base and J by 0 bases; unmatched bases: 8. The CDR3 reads CASSQVAGAASSTDTQYF. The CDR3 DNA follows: TGTGCCAGCAGCCAAGTAGCGGGAGCCGCCTCTAGCACAGATACGCAGTATTTT.

The CDR3 loop is CASLETGSMGPSSYNEQFF. In DNA, the CDR3 is TGTGCCAGCTTAGAGACAGGGTCGATGGGACCAAGCTCCTACAATGAGCAGTTCTTC. V usage is TRBV27 and J usage is TRBJ2-1; 7 bases line up with TRBD1. The CDR3 spans 19 residues. Trimming at V came to 8 bases and at J to 0 bases, leaving 19 bases not matched to a gene. CDR1 and CDR2 from the germline V gene are MNHEY and SMNVEV (reference sequence).

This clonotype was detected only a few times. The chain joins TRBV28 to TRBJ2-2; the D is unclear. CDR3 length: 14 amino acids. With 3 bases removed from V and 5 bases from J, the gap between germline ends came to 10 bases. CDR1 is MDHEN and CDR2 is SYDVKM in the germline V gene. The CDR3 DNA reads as TGTGCCAGCAGTTTTGCCGATCGTACCGGGGAGCTGTTTTTT. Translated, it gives CASSFADRTGELFF.

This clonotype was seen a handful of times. The CDR3 sequence is CASSYFGTGTDTQYF. The CDR3 nucleotides read TGTGCCAGCAGTTATTTCGGGACAGGCACAGATACGCAGTATTTT. The V and J genes are TRBV6-2 or TRBV6-3 and TRBJ2-3; 7 nucleotides align to TRBD1. Germline V lookup: CDR1 MNHEY, CDR2 SVGEGT. Losses at the gene ends were 3 bases for V and 1 base for J; bases not matched to a gene: 4. The CDR3 sequence is 15 residues long.

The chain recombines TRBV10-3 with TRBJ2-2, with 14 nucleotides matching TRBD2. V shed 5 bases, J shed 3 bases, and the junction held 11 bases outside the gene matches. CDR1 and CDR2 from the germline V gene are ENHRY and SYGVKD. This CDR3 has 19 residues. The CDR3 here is CAISRSRGTSGSDTGELFF. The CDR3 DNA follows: TGTGCCATCAGTCGATCCCGAGGGACTAGCGGGAGCGACACCGGGGAGCTGTTTTTT.

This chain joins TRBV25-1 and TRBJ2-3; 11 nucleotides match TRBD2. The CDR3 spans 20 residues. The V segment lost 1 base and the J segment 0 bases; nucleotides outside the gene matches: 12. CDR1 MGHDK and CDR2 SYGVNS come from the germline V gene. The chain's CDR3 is CASSESSGLAGASSTDTQYF. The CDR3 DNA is TGTGCCAGCAGTGAATCGTCAGGACTAGCGGGTGCTTCTAGCACAGATACGCAGTATTTT.

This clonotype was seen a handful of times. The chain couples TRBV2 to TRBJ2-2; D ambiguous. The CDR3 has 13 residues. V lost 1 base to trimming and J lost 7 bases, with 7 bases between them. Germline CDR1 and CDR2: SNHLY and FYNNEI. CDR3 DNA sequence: TGTGCCAGCAGTGAAGGTACCTTCGGGGAGCTGTTTTTT. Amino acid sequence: CASSEGTFGELFF.

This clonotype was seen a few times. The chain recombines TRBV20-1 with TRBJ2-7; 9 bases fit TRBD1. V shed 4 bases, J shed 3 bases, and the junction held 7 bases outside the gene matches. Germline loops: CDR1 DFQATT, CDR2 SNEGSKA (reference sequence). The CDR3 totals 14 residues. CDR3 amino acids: CSATDAGQGYEQYF. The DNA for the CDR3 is TGCAGTGCTACCGATGCGGGACAGGGCTACGAGCAGTACTTC.

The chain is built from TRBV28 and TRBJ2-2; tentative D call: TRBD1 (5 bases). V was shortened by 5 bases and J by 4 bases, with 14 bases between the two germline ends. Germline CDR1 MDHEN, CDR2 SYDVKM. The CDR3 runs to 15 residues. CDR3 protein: CASSPGYLGTGELFF. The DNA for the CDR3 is TGTGCCAGCAGTCCAGGGTACCTGGGCACCGGGGAGCTGTTTTTT.

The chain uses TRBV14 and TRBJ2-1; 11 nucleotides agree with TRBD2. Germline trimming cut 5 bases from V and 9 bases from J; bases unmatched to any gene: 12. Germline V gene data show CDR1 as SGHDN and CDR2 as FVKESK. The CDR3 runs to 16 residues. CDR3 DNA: TGTGCCAGCAGCGGCAGAATAGCGGGAGGGGCCCTTGAGCAGTTCTTC. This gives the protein CASSGRIAGGALEQFF. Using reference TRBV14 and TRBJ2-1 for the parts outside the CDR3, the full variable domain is EAGVTQFPSHSVIEKGQTVTLRCDPISGHDNLYWYRRVMGKEIKFLLHFVKESKQDESGMPNNRFLAERTGGTYSTLKVQPAELEDSGVYFCASSGRIAGGALEQFFGPGTRLTVL.

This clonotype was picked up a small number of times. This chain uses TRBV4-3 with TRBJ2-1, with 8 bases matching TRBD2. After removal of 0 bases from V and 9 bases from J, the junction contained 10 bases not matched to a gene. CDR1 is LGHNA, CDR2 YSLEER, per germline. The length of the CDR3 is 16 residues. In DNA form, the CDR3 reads TGCGCCAGCAGCCAAGATCGGAGCGGGAGAGAGGGTGAGCAGTTCTTC. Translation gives CASSQDRSGREGEQFF.

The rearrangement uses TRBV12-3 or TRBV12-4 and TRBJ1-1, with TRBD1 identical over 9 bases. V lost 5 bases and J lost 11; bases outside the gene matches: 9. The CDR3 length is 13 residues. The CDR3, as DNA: TGTGCCAGCAGTCCTGGACAGGGGCGACGGGCTTTCTTT. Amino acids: CASSPGQGRRAFF.

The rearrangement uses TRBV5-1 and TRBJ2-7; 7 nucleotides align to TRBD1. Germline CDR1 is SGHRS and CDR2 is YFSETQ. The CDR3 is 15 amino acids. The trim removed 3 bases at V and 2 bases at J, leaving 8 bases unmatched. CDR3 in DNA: TGCGCCAGCAGCTCGGGACAGTCTCCGCCCTACGAGCAGTACTTC. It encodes CASSSGQSPPYEQYF.